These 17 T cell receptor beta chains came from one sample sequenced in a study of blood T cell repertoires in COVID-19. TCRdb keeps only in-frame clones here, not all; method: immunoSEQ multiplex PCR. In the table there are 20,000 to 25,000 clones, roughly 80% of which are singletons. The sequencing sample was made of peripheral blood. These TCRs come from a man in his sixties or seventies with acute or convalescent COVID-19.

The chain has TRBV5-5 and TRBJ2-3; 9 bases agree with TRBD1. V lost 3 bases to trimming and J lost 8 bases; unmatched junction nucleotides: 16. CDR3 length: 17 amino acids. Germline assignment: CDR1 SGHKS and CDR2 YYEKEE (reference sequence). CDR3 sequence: CASSSPEQRTGVGTQYF. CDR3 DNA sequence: TGTGCCAGCAGCTCCCCCGAGCAGAGGACAGGGGTGGGTACGCAGTATTTT.

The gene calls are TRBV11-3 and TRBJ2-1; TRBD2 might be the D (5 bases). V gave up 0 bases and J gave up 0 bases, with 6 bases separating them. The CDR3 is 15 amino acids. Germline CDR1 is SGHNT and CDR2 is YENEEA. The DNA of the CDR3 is TGTGCCAGCAGCTTAGACGAGGGCTCCTACAATGAGCAGTTCTTC. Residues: CASSLDEGSYNEQFF.

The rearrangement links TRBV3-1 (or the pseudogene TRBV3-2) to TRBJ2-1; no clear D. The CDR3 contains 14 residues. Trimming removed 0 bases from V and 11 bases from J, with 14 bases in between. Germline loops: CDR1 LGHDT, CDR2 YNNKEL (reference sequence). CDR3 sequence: CASSQDSRSAKQFF. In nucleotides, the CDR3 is TGTGCCAGCAGCCAAGATAGCCGGTCCGCGAAGCAGTTCTTC.

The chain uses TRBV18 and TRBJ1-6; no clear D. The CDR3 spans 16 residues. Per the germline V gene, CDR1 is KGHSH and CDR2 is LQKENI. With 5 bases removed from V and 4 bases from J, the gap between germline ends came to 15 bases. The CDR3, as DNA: TGTGCCAGCTCAGAGGGAGCCTACCTTTATAATTCACCCCTCCACTTT. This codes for CASSEGAYLYNSPLHF.

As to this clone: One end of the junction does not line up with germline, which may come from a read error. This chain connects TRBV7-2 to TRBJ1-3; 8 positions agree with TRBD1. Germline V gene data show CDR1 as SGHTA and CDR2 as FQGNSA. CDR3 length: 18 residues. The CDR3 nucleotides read TGTGCCGGCAGCTTAGCAGTGACAGGGGTTCTCGTTGGAAACACCATATATTTT. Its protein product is CAGSLAVTGVLVGNTIYF.

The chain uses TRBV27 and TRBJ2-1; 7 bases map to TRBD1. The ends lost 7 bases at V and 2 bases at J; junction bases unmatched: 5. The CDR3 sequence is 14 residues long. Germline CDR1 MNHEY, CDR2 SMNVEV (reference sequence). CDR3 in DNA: TGTGCCAGCACAAGAGGGACAGCCTACAATGAGCAGTTCTTC. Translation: CASTRGTAYNEQFF.

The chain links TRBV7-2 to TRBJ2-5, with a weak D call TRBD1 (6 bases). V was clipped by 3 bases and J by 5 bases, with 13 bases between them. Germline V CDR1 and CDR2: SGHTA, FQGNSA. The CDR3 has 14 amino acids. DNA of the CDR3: TGTGCCAGCAGCTTCGAACAGGGACCGGAGACCCAGTACTTC. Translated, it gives CASSFEQGPETQYF.

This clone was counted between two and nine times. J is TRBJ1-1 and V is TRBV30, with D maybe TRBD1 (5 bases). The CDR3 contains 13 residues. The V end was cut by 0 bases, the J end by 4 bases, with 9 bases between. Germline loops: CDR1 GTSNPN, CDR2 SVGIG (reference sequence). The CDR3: CAWSVLGGTEAFF. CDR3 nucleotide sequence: TGTGCCTGGAGTGTACTGGGGGGCACTGAAGCTTTCTTT.

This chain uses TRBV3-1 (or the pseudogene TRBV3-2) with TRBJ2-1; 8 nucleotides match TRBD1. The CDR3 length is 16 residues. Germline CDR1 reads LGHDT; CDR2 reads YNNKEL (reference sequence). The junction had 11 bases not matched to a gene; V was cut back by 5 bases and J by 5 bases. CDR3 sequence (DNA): TGTGCCAGCAGCGCAAGAAGACAGGGGACCAACAATGAGCAGTTCTTC. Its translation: CASSARRQGTNNEQFF.

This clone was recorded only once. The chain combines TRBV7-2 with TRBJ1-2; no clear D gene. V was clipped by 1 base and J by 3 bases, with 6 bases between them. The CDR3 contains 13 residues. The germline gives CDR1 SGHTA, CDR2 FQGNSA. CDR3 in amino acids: CASSLGPDYGYTF. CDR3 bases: TGTGCCAGCAGCTTAGGCCCAGACTATGGCTACACCTTC.

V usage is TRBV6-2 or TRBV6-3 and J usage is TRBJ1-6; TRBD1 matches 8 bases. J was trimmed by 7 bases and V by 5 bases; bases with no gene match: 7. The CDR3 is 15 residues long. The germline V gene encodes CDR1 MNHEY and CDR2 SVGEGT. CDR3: CASSGIQGENSPLHF. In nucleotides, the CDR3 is TGTGCCAGCAGTGGAATACAGGGGGAGAATTCACCCCTCCACTTT.

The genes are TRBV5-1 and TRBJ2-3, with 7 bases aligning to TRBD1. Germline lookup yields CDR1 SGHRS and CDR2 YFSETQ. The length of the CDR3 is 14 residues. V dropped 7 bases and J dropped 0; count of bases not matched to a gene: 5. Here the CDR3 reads CASRDSPSTDTQYF. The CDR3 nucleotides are TGCGCCAGCCGGGACAGCCCTAGCACAGATACGCAGTATTTT.

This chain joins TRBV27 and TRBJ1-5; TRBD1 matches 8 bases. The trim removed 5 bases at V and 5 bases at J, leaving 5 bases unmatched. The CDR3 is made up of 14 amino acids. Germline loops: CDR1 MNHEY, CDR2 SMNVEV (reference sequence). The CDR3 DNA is TGTGCCAGCAGTCGGGACAGGCGGGATCAGCCCCAGCATTTT. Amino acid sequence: CASSRDRRDQPQHF.

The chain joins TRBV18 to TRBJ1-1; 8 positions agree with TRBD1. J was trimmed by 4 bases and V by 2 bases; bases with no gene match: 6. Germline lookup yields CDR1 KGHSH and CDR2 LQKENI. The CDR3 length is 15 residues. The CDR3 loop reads CASSPRTGSGTEAFF. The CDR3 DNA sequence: TGTGCCAGCTCACCAAGGACAGGGTCGGGCACTGAAGCTTTCTTT. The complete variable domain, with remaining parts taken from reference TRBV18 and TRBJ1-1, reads NAGVMQNPRHLVRRRGQEARLRCSPMKGHSHVYWYRQLPEEGLKFMVYLQKENIIDESGMPKERFSAEFPKEGPSILRIQQVVRGDSAAYFCASSPRTGSGTEAFFGQGTRLTVV.

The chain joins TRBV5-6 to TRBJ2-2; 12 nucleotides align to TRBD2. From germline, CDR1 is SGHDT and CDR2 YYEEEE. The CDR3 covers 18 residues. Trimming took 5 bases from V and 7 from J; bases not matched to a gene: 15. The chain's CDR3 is CASRPGLAGNTLGGELFF. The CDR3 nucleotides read TGTGCCAGCAGGCCCGGACTAGCGGGGAACACACTTGGCGGGGAGCTGTTTTTT. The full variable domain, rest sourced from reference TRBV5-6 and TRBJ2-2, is DAGVTQSPTHLIKTRGQQVTLRCSPKSGHDTVSWYQQALGQGPQFIFQYYEEEERQRGNFPDRFSGHQFPNYSSELNVNALLLGDSALYLCASRPGLAGNTLGGELFFGEGSRLTVL.

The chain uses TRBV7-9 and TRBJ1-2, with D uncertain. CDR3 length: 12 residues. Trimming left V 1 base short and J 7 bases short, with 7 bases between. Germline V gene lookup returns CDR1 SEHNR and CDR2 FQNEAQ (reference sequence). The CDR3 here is CASSLDIGGYTF. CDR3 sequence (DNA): TGTGCCAGCAGCTTAGATATCGGTGGCTACACCTTC.

CDR3 DNA: TGTGCCAGCACCGAACGCGGGACAGGTGGTTCACCCCTCCACTTT. It encodes CASTERGTGGSPLHF. V is TRBV27 and J is TRBJ1-6, with 8 bases identical to TRBD1. Per germline, CDR1 MNHEY and CDR2 SMNVEV (reference sequence). Trimming removed 7 bases from V and 9 bases from J; junction bases left unmatched: 11. This CDR3 is built from 15 residues.